This TCR beta chain was observed in a study of blood T cell repertoires in COVID-19. In the study overall: Samples of COVID-19 (acute and convalescent) were obtained from the United States, Italy and Spain. PBMCs, B-cell-depleted T cells, or T cells were the source of the cDNA or gDNA that made up the material.

Per the germline V gene, CDR1 is KGHSH and CDR2 is LQKENI. The J segment lost 5 bases and the V segment lost 5 bases, leaving 6 bases of the junction unmatched. This CDR3 has 15 residues. This clone has just one count. Original processing notes: The assay estimated nucleated cells by amplifying reference gene primers. Measured with immunoSEQ multiplex PCR; TCRdb has only the in-frame clones, and not every one. V and J calls plus clone size are reproduced from that table; the DNA served to infer D and trimming. Among fewer than 200,000 clones listed, approximately 85% were seen once. Source material: peripheral blood. The receptor comes from a man aged 35 to 55 with acute or convalescent COVID-19. The J gene is TRBJ1-6, the V gene TRBV18; 7 bases agree with TRBD1. The CDR3 DNA sequence: TGTGCCAGCTCAAGGGACAGCGCCAATAATTCACCCCTCCACTTT. This sequence encodes CASSRDSANNSPLHF. Drawing the rest from reference TRBV18 and TRBJ1-6, the complete variable domain is NAGVMQNPRHLVRRRGQEARLRCSPMKGHSHVYWYRQLPEEGLKFMVYLQKENIIDESGMPKERFSAEFPKEGPSILRIQQVVRGDSAAYFCASSRDSANNSPLHFGNGTRLTVT.